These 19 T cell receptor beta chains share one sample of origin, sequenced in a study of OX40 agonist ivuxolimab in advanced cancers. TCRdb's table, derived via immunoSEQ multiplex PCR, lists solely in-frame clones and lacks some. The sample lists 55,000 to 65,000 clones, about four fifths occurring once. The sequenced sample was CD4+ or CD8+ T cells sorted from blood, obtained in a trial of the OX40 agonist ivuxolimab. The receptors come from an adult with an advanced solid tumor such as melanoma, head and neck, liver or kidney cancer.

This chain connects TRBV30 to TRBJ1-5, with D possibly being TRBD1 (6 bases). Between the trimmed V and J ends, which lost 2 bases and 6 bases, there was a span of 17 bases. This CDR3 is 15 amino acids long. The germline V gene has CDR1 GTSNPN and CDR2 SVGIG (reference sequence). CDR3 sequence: CAWSPRGRQSQPQHF. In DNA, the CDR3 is TGTGCCTGGAGTCCCAGGGGACGCCAGAGTCAGCCCCAGCATTTT.

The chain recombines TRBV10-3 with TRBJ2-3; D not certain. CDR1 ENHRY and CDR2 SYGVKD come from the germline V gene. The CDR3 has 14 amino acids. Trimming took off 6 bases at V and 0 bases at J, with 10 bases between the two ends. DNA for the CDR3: TGTGCCATCAGAGTCACAGATAGCACAGATACGCAGTATTTT. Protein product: CAIRVTDSTDTQYF.

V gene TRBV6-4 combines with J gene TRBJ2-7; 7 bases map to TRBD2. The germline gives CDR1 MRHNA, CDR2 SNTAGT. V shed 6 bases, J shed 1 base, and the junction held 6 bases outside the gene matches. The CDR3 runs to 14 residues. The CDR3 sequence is CASSRREGSYEQYF. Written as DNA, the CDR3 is TGTGCCAGCAGCCGTAGGGAGGGTTCCTACGAGCAGTACTTC.

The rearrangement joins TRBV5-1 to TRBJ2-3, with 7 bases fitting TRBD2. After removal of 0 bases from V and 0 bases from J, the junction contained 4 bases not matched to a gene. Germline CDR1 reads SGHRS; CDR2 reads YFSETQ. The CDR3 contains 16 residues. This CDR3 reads CASSLVREPSTDTQYF. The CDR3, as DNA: TGCGCCAGCAGCTTGGTGCGGGAGCCTAGCACAGATACGCAGTATTTT. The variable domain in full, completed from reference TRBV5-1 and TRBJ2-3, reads KAGVTQTPRYLIKTRGQQVTLSCSPISGHRSVSWYQQTPGQGLQFLFEYFSETQRNKGNFPGRFSGRQFSNSRSEMNVSTLELGDSALYLCASSLVREPSTDTQYFGPGTRLTVL.

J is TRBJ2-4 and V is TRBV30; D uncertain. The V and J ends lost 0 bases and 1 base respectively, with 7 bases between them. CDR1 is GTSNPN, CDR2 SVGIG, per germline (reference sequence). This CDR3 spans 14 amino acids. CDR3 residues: CAWSVRQAKNIQYF. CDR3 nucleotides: TGTGCCTGGAGTGTCAGGCAGGCCAAAAACATTCAGTACTTC.

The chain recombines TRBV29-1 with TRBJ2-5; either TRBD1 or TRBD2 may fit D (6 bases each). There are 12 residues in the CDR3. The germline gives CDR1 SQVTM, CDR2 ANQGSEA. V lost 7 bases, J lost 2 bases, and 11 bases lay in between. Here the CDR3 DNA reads TGCAGCGCCTGGGGGGCTCAAGAGACCCAGTACTTC. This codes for CSAWGAQETQYF.

The CDR3 DNA reads TGTGCCAGCACCCGGACCCTACAGAACACCGGGGAGCTGTTTTTT. It codes for CASTRTLQNTGELFF. The chain has TRBV6-5 and TRBJ2-2; D is unresolved. The V and J ends lost 7 bases and 1 base respectively, with 13 bases between them. CDR3 length equals 15 residues. The germline CDR1 and CDR2 sequences are MNHEY and SVGAGI.

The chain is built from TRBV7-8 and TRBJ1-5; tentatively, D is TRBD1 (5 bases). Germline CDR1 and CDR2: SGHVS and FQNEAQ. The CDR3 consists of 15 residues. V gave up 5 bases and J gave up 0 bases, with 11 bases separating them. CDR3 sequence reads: CASSTVGPSNQPQHF. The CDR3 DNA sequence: TGTGCCAGCAGCACAGTGGGGCCTAGCAATCAGCCCCAGCATTTT.

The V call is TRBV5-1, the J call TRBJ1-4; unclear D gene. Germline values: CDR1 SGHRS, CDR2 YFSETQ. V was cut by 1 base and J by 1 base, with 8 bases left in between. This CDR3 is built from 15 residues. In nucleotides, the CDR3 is TGCGCCAGCAGCTTGACTGGGCGAACTAATGAAAAACTGTTTTTT. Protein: CASSLTGRTNEKLFF.

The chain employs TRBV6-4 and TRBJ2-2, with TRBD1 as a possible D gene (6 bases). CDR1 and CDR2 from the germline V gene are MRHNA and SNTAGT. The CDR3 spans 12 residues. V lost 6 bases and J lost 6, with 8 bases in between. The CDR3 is CASSRGPGELFF. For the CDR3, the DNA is TGTGCCAGCAGCAGGGGTCCCGGGGAGCTGTTTTTT.

CDR3 DNA: TGTGCCAGCAGTTACCCCCACTACCGGGCCCCCGAGCAGTACTTC. Protein sequence: CASSYPHYRAPEQYF. The genes are TRBV6-5 and TRBJ2-7, with D hard to call. Germline V lookup: CDR1 MNHEY, CDR2 SVGAGI. The germline V and J ends were trimmed by 2 bases and 6 bases, with 17 bases remaining between them. CDR3 length: 15 residues.

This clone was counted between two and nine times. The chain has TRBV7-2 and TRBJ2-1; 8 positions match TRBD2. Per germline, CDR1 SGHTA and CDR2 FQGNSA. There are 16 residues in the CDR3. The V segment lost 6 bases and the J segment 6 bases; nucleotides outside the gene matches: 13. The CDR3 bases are TGTGCCAGCAGTTGGTGGGGAAGCGGGAGAGGCAATGAGCAGTTCTTC. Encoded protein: CASSWWGSGRGNEQFF.

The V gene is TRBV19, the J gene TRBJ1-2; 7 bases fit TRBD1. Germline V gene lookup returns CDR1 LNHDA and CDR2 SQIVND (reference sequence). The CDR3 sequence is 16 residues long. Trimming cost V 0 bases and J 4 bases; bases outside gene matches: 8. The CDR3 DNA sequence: TGTGCCAGTAGTATAGATGATAGGGGGCTCGGCTATGGCTACACCTTC. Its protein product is CASSIDDRGLGYGYTF.

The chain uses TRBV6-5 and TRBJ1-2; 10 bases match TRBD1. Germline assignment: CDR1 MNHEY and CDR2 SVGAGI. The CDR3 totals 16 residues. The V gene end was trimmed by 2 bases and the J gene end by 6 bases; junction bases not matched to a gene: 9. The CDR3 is CASSYGRTGGWNGYTF. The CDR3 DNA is TGTGCCAGCAGTTACGGACGGACAGGGGGATGGAATGGCTACACCTTC.

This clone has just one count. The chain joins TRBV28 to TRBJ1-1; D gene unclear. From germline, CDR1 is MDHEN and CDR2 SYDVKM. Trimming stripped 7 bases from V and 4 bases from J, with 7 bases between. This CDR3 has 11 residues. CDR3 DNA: TGTGCCAGCATAAAGGGCACTGAAGCTTTCTTT. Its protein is CASIKGTEAFF.

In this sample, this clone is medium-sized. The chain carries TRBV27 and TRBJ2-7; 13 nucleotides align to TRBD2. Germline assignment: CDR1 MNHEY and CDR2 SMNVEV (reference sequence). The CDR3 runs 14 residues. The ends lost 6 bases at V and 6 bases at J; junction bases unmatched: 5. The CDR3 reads CASSSGLAGVEQYF. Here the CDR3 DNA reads TGTGCCAGCAGCTCAGGACTAGCGGGAGTCGAGCAGTACTTC.

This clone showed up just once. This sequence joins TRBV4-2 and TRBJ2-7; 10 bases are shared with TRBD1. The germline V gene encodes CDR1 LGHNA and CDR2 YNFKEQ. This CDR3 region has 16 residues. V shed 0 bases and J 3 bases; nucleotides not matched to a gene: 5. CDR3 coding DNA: TGTGCCAGCAGCCAAGAAGGACAGGGGGTACTCTACGAGCAGTACTTC. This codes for CASSQEGQGVLYEQYF.

CDR3 loop: CASSAGRGGEQFF. CDR3 DNA: TGTGCCAGCAGTGCCGGCAGGGGCGGTGAGCAGTTCTTC. The J gene is TRBJ2-1, the V gene TRBV2, with D maybe TRBD1 (6 bases). CDR1 is SNHLY, CDR2 FYNNEI, per germline. CDR3 length: 13 residues. Trimming pared 4 bases from V and 9 bases from J, leaving 13 bases between.

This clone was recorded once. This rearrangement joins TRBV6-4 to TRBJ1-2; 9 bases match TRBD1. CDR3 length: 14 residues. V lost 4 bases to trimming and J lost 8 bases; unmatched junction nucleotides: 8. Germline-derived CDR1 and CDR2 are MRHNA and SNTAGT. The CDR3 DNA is TGTGCCAGCAGTGTCGGACAGGGGATAGGAGGCTACACCTTC. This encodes CASSVGQGIGGYTF.